One sample yielded the 17 T cell receptor beta chains listed below, sequenced in a study of T cell responses to AZD1222 COVID-19 vaccine. Here immunoSEQ multiplex PCR was the method, and the copy in TCRdb shows in-frame clones only, minus some. The sample records 150,000 to 190,000 clones, approximately 90% being singletons. The starting material was peripheral blood, obtained 28 days after the second AZD1222 dose. These TCRs come from an adult who received the AZD1222 COVID-19 vaccine.

The chain combines TRBV9 with TRBJ1-2, with D unresolved. This CDR3 has 15 amino acids. The V end lost 0 bases, the J end lost 2 bases, and 11 bases lay between the germline ends. Germline V lookup: CDR1 SGDLS, CDR2 YYNGEE. The CDR3 coding sequence is TGTGCCAGCAGCGTAGAAGGTACGGGGAACTATGGCTACACCTTC. Its translation: CASSVEGTGNYGYTF.

V gene TRBV6-4 combines with J gene TRBJ2-1; D may be TRBD1 (6 bases). This CDR3 contains 15 residues. The V gene's germline CDR1 is MRHNA and CDR2 SNTAGT. Deletions cut 0 bases from V and 10 bases from J, with 16 bases between. CDR3 DNA: TGTGCCAGCAGTGACTCTGGGGGCCGACCTGAGGAGCAGTTCTTC. Translated: CASSDSGGRPEEQFF.

There are a few counts of this clone. The chain uses TRBV2 and TRBJ1-5; 10 nucleotides align to TRBD1. With 7 bases clipped from V and 3 bases from J, the junction kept 6 bases outside the gene matches. Germline V gene lookup returns CDR1 SNHLY and CDR2 FYNNEI. The CDR3 consists of 15 residues. The CDR3 DNA sequence: TGTGCCAGCACCCGGGACAGGGGAGTCAATCAGCCCCAGCATTTT. This encodes CASTRDRGVNQPQHF.

This clone was seen just once. This rearrangement joins TRBV27 to TRBJ1-1; D not certain. Trimming took 4 bases from V and 7 from J, leaving 13 bases between them. Germline V CDR1 and CDR2: MNHEY, SMNVEV (reference sequence). The CDR3 consists of 13 residues. The CDR3 DNA reads TGTGCCAGCAGTTCCATCACCGGCGATGAAGCTTTCTTT. Translation gives CASSSITGDEAFF.

The V and J genes are TRBV2 and TRBJ2-1; 12 nucleotides match TRBD2. Germline lookup yields CDR1 SNHLY and CDR2 FYNNEI. The CDR3 runs 18 residues. Losses at the gene ends were 2 bases for V and 3 bases for J; bases not matched to a gene: 8. The CDR3 sequence is CASSENTSGGRDYNEQFF. CDR3 nucleotide sequence: TGTGCCAGCAGTGAAAATACTAGCGGGGGGCGAGACTACAATGAGCAGTTCTTC.

The V gene is TRBV5-1, the J gene TRBJ2-4; 9 nucleotides align to TRBD1. The CDR3 spans 15 residues. Germline trimming cut 0 bases from V and 9 bases from J; bases unmatched to any gene: 7. Per germline, CDR1 SGHRS and CDR2 YFSETQ. Written as DNA, the CDR3 is TGCGCCAGCAGCTTGGAGGACAGGGGATCTCCCATTCAGTACTTC. Encoded protein: CASSLEDRGSPIQYF. The full variable domain, completed using reference TRBV5-1 and TRBJ2-4, is KAGVTQTPRYLIKTRGQQVTLSCSPISGHRSVSWYQQTPGQGLQFLFEYFSETQRNKGNFPGRFSGRQFSNSRSEMNVSTLELGDSALYLCASSLEDRGSPIQYFGAGTRLSVL.

This sequence joins TRBV19 and TRBJ2-1; TRBD2 matches 8 bases. CDR3 length: 17 amino acids. From germline, CDR1 is LNHDA and CDR2 SQIVND (reference sequence). V lost 7 bases to trimming and J lost 0 bases; unmatched junction nucleotides: 11. CDR3 in DNA: TGTGCCAGTACTATGGGGCCCGGGACTAGCTCCTACAATGAGCAGTTCTTC. This encodes CASTMGPGTSSYNEQFF. The whole variable domain, filled in from reference TRBV19 and TRBJ2-1, reads DGGITQSPKYLFRKEGQNVTLSCEQNLNHDAMYWYRQDPGQGLRLIYYSQIVNDFQKGDIAEGYSVSREKKESFPLTVTSAQKNPTAFYLCASTMGPGTSSYNEQFFGPGTRLTVL.

The chain couples TRBV7-6 to TRBJ1-3; no clear D. Germline lookup yields CDR1 SGHVS and CDR2 FNYEAQ. V lost 1 base and J lost 0, with 7 bases in between. The CDR3 contains 15 residues. CDR3 nucleotides: TGTGCCAGCAGCTTAGGTCCGAGCTCTGGAAACACCATATATTTT. Translated: CASSLGPSSGNTIYF.

This chain links TRBV5-4 with TRBJ2-7; TRBD1 aligns across 9 bases. Germline loops: CDR1 SGHNT, CDR2 YYREEE (reference sequence). This CDR3 comprises 14 residues. The junction had 7 bases not matched to a gene; V was cut back by 4 bases and J by 5 bases. The CDR3 reads CASSKGQGQNEQYF. CDR3 in DNA: TGTGCCAGCAGCAAGGGACAGGGTCAGAACGAGCAGTACTTC.

The chain joins TRBV18 to TRBJ2-1; D call uncertain. This CDR3 region has 18 residues. Deletions cut 3 bases from V and 0 bases from J, with 18 bases between. Per germline, CDR1 KGHSH and CDR2 LQKENI. CDR3 nucleotides: TGTGCCAGCTCACCCTCCCAACGCAGGCGAAGCTCCTACAATGAGCAGTTCTTC. Protein sequence: CASSPSQRRRSSYNEQFF.

This sequence joins TRBV23-1 and TRBJ1-3; D gene ambiguous. TRBV23-1 is labeled an ORF, and its function is uncertain. V was trimmed by 6 bases and J by 8 bases, leaving 17 bases between them. The CDR3 has 14 amino acids. CDR3 sequence (DNA): TGCGCCAGCAGCCGCGTCACCCGAAAGGACACCATATATTTT. It translates to CASSRVTRKDTIYF.

The V gene is TRBV7-2, the J gene TRBJ1-5, with 7 bases matching TRBD1. With 0 bases clipped from V and 9 bases from J, the junction kept 8 bases outside the gene matches. This CDR3 comprises 15 residues. Germline loops: CDR1 SGHTA, CDR2 FQGNSA. In nucleotides, the CDR3 is TGTGCCAGCAGCTTAGCGCCGGGACAGCAGGGGCCCCAGCATTTT. This encodes CASSLAPGQQGPQHF.

This sequence joins TRBV5-1 and TRBJ1-1, with D perhaps matching TRBD1 (6 bases). Between the trimmed V and J ends, which lost 1 base and 0 bases, there was a span of 10 bases. The CDR3 contains 15 residues. CDR1 is SGHRS and CDR2 is YFSETQ in the germline V gene. The CDR3 nucleotides read TGCGCCAGCAGCTTGTCTGGGGGGCTGAACACTGAAGCTTTCTTT. Encoded protein: CASSLSGGLNTEAFF.

The chain carries TRBV5-6 and TRBJ1-4, with 10 positions matching TRBD1. Per germline, CDR1 SGHDT and CDR2 YYEEEE. The CDR3 extends over 15 amino acids. With V trimmed by 4 bases and J by 2 bases, 2 bases remained unmatched. The CDR3 is CASSRDRGTNEKLFF. In nucleotides, the CDR3 is TGTGCCAGCAGCCGGGACAGGGGCACTAATGAAAAACTGTTTTTT.

This sequence joins TRBV6-2 or TRBV6-3 and TRBJ2-7, with TRBD2 identical over 9 bases. Germline values: CDR1 MNHEY, CDR2 SVGEGT. The CDR3 runs to 15 residues. V trimming: 7 bases; J trimming: 7 bases; junction bases outside the gene matches: 14. The CDR3 sequence is CASTPRREGSVEQYF. DNA of the CDR3: TGTGCCAGCACCCCTCGGCGGGAGGGCTCGGTGGAGCAGTACTTC.

The chain joins TRBV2 to TRBJ1-1; perhaps TRBD1 as D (6 bases). V dropped 2 bases and J dropped 6 bases, with 10 bases sitting between them. Germline CDR1 and CDR2: SNHLY and FYNNEI. This CDR3 comprises 13 residues. The chain's CDR3 is CASSERQVAEAFF. As DNA, the CDR3 is TGTGCCAGCAGTGAAAGACAGGTTGCTGAAGCTTTCTTT.

V and J are TRBV6-1 and TRBJ1-2; 8 bases are shared with TRBD1. Germline loops: CDR1 MNHNS, CDR2 SASEGT. V lost 3 bases, J lost 1 base, and 10 bases stayed unmatched. This CDR3 is built from 17 residues. DNA for the CDR3: TGTGCCAGCAGTGATAGCTTAAACAGGGGGTTTAACTATGGCTACACCTTC. This encodes CASSDSLNRGFNYGYTF.